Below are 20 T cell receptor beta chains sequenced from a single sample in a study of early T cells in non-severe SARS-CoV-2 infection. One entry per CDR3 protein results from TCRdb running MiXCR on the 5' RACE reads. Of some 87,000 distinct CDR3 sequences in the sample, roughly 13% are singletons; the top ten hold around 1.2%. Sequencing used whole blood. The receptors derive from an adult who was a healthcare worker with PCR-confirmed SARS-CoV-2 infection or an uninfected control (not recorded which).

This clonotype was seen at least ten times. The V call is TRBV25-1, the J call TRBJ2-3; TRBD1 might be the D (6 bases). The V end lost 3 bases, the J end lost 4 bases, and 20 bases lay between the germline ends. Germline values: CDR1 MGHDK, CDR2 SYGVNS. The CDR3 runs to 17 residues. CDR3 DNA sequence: TGTGCCAGCAGTGAGGGGGCCTCGAGGGGGAGCCCAGATACGCAGTATTTT. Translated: CASSEGASRGSPDTQYF.

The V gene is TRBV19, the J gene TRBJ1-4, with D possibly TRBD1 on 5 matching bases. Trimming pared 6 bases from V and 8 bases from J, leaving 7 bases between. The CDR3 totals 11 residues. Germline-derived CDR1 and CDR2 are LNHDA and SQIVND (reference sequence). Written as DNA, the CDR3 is TGTGCCAGTAGGCGGACAGAAAAACTGTTTTTT. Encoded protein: CASRRTEKLFF.

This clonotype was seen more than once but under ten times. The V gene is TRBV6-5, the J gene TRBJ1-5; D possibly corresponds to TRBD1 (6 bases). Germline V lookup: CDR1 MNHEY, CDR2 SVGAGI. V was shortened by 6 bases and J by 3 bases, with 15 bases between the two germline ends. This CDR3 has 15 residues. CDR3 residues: CASSSQTGNNQPQHF. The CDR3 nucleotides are TGTGCCAGCAGCTCGCAAACAGGGAACAATCAGCCCCAGCATTTT.

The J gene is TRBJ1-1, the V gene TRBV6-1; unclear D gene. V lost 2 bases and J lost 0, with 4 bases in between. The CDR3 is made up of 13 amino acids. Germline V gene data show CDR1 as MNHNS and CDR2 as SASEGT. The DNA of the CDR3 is TGTGCCAGCAGTGAACTAATGAACACTGAAGCTTTCTTT. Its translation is CASSELMNTEAFF.

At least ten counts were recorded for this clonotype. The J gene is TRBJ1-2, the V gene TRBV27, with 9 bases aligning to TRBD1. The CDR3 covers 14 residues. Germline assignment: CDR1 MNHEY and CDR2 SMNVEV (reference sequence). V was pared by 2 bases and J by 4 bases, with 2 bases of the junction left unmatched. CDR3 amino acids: CASSLDRGAYGYTF. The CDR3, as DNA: TGTGCCAGCAGTTTAGACAGGGGGGCCTATGGCTACACCTTC.

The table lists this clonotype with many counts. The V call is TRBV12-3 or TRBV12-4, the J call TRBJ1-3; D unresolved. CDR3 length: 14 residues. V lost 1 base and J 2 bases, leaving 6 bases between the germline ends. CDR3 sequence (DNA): TGTGCCAGCAGTTTAGGCGGGGCTGGAAACACCATATATTTT. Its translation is CASSLGGAGNTIYF.

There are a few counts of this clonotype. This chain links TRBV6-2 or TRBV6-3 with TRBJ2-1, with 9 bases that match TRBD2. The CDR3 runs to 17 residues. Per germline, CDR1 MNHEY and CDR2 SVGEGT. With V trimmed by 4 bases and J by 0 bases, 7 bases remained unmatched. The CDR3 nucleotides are TGTGCCAGCAGTTCACCCCTAGCGGGGAGCTCCTACAATGAGCAGTTCTTC. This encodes CASSSPLAGSSYNEQFF.

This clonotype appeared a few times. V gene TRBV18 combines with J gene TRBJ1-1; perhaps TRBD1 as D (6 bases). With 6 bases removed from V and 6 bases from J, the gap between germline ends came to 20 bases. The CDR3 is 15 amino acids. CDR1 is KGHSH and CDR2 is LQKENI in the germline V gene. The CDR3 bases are TGTGCCAGCTCGCCCCCCGAGGGGGGCCTATCTGAAGCTTTCTTT. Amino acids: CASSPPEGGLSEAFF. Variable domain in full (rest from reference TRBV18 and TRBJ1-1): NAGVMQNPRHLVRRRGQEARLRCSPMKGHSHVYWYRQLPEEGLKFMVYLQKENIIDESGMPKERFSAEFPKEGPSILRIQQVVRGDSAAYFCASSPPEGGLSEAFFGQGTRLTVV.

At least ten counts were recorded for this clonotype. Written as DNA, the CDR3 is TGTGCCAGCAGGATGAGGGGGCTCGATGAGCAGTTCTTC. It yields the protein CASRMRGLDEQFF. The chain has TRBV6-2 or TRBV6-3 and TRBJ2-1; 7 bases are a match to TRBD1. The CDR3 loop spans 13 amino acids. V lost 6 bases to trimming and J lost 8 bases; unmatched junction nucleotides: 7. Germline CDR1 reads MNHEY; CDR2 reads SVGEGT.

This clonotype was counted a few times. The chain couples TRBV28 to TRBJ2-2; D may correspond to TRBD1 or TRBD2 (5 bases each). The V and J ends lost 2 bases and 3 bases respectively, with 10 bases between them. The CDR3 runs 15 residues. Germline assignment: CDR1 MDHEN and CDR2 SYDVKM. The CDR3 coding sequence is TGTGCCAGCAGTTTAGAGGGGACCCACACCGGGGAGCTGTTTTTT. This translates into CASSLEGTHTGELFF.

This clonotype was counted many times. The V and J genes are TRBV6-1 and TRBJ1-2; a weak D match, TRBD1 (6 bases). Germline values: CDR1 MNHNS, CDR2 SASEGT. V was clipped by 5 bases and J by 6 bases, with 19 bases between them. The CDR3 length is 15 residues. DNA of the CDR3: TGTGCCAGCAGTCTCCGACCGGACAGCCCCCATGGCTACACCTTC. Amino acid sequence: CASSLRPDSPHGYTF.

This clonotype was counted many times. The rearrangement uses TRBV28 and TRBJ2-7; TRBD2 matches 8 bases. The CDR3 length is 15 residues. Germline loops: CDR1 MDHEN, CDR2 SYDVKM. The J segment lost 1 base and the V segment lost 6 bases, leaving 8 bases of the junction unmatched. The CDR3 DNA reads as TGTGCCAGCAGGATCCCCGGGGGGGCTTCCTACGAGCAGTACTTC. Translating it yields CASRIPGGASYEQYF.

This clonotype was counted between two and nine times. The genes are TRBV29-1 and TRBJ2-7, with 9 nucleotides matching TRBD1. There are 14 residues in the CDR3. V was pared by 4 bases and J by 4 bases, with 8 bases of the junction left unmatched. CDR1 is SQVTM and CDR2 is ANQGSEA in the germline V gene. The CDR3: CSVVGNRGRYEQYF. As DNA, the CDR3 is TGCAGCGTTGTAGGAAACAGGGGGCGGTACGAGCAGTACTTC.

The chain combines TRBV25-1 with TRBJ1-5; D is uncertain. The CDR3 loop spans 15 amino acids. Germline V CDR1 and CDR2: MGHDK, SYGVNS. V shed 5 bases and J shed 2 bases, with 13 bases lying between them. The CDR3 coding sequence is TGTGCCAGCAGTTCAGGCTCGGACGGCAATCAGCCCCAGCATTTT. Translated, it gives CASSSGSDGNQPQHF.

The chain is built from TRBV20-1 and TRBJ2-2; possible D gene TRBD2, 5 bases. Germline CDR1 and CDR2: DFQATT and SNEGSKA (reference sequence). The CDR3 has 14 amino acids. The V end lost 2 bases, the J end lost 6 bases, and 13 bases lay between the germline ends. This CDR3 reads CSARRRVEAGELFF. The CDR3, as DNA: TGCAGTGCTAGAAGGCGGGTCGAGGCCGGGGAGCTGTTTTTT.

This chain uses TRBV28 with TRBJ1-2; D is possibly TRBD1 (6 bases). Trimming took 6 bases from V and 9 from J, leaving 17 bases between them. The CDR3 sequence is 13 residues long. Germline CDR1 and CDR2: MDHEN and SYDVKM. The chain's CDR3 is CASSLRGSDRYTF. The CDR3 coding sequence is TGTGCCAGCAGCCTAAGGGGGAGCGATCGCTACACCTTC.

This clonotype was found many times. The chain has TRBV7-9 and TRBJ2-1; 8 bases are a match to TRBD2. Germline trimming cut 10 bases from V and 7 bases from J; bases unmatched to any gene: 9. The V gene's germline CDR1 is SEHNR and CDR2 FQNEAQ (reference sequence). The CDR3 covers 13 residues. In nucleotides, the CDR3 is TGTGCCAACTCGCGGGGGGATTTGAATGAGCAGTTCTTC. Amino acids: CANSRGDLNEQFF.

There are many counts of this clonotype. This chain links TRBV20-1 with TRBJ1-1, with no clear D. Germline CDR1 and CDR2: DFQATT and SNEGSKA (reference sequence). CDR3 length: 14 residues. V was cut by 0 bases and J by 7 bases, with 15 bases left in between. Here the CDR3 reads CSARDQPGRSEAFF. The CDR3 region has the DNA TGCAGTGCTAGAGATCAGCCGGGCCGGAGTGAAGCTTTCTTT.

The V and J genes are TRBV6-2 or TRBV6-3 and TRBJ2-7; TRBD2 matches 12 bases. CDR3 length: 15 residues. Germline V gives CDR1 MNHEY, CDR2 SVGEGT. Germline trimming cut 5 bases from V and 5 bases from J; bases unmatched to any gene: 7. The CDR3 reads CASSPLAGGKNEQYF. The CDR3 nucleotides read TGTGCCAGCAGTCCACTAGCGGGAGGAAAGAACGAGCAGTACTTC.

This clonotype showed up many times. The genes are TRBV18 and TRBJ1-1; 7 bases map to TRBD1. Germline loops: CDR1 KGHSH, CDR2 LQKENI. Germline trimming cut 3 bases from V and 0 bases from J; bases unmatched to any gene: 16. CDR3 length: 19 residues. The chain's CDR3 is CASSPGTARRPYMNTEAFF. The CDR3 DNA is TGTGCCAGCTCACCCGGGACAGCCAGGAGACCTTACATGAACACTGAAGCTTTCTTT.